The rows below give T cell receptor beta chains drawn from one sample of a study of T cell responses to AZD1222 COVID-19 vaccine. Some clones are missing from TCRdb's copy, which holds only in-frame ones; the method was immunoSEQ multiplex PCR. The sample carries over 85,000 clones, 80% to 95% recorded once. Here the sequenced sample was peripheral blood, taken 28 days after the second AZD1222 dose. The receptors originated from an adult who received the AZD1222 COVID-19 vaccine. Both conserved end residues are part of each CDR3. The D gene is left open where the match is weak. Size tells how often a clone was seen (once, few, many) or the class of an expanded clone, and some rows leave it out.

>TRBJ1-1|TRBD1|few|TRBV10-3
CAIKRTGVSDTEAFF
TGTGCCATCAAGCGGACAGGGGTATCGGACACTGAAGCTTTCTTT
>TRBJ1-2|.|.|TRBV12-3/TRBV12-4
CASSFRGRYGYTF
.
>TRBJ1-1|.|.|TRBV5-1
CASTRAENTEAFF
TGCGCCTCCACCCGGGCAGAGAACACTGAAGCTTTCTTT
>TRBJ1-1|.|.|TRBV6-5
CASSRGRNTEAFF
TGTGCCAGCAGCAGGGGCCGGAACACTGAAGCTTTCTTT
>TRBJ2-3|.|.|TRBV18
CASSETWLDTQYF
TGTGCCAGCTCAGAGACTTGGCTGGATACGCAGTATTTT
>TRBJ2-3|TRBD1|.|TRBV5-1
CASRTGGRGTDTQYF
TGCGCCAGCAGGACAGGGGGCAGAGGCACAGATACGCAGTATTTT
>TRBJ1-3|TRBD1|.|TRBV27
CASSSLRTGGIGNTIYF
TGTGCCAGCAGTTCCTTAAGGACAGGGGGCATAGGAAACACCATATATTTT
>TRBJ2-5|.|.|TRBV24-1
CATSDLQGGGETQYF
TGTGCCACCAGTGATTTGCAGGGAGGTGGGGAGACCCAGTACTTC
>TRBJ1-3|.|once|TRBV6-1
CASSEEQAGNTIYF
TGTGCCAGCAGTGAAGAACAGGCTGGAAACACCATATATTTT
>TRBJ2-7|.|once|TRBV3-1/TRBV3-2
CASSHLASSYEQYF
TGTGCCAGCAGCCACCTAGCCAGCTCCTACGAGCAGTACTTC
>TRBJ1-5|TRBD1|.|TRBV10-3
CAISEGGQGHQPQHF
TGTGCCATCAGTGAAGGGGGACAGGGTCATCAGCCCCAGCATTTT
>TRBJ2-1|.|.|TRBV19
CASSSLASSSYNEQFF
TGTGCCAGTAGTAGCCTAGCGTCAAGCTCCTACAATGAGCAGTTCTTC
>TRBJ2-7|TRBD2|.|TRBV9
CASSVVPGTSEQYF
TGTGCCAGCAGCGTAGTACCTGGGACTAGCGAGCAGTACTTC
>TRBJ2-5|.|few|TRBV30
CAWAAGNQETQYF
TGTGCCTGGGCAGCCGGGAACCAAGAGACCCAGTACTTC
>TRBJ2-1|TRBD2|.|TRBV5-1
CASSLRDYPYNEQFF
TGCGCCAGCAGCCTTAGGGACTACCCCTACAATGAGCAGTTCTTC
>TRBJ1-2|TRBD1|.|TRBV9
CASSARGQGEGYTF
TGTGCCAGCAGTGCGAGGGGACAGGGAGAGGGCTACACCTTC
>TRBJ2-1|.|.|TRBV7-9
CASSLVGVGDYNEQFF
TGTGCCAGCAGCTTGGTAGGCGTTGGGGACTACAATGAGCAGTTCTTC
>TRBJ2-3|.|.|TRBV5-6
CASSFTHTDTQYF
TGTGCCAGCAGCTTTACTCACACAGATACGCAGTATTTT
>TRBJ2-2|.|once|TRBV14
CASSQVWHPGGELFF
TGTGCCAGCAGCCAAGTCTGGCACCCCGGTGGGGAGCTGTTTTTT
>TRBJ2-3|.|.|TRBV19
CASSVDGDTQYF
TGTGCCAGTAGTGTAGACGGGGATACGCAGTATTTT
>TRBJ1-2|.|.|TRBV10-3
CAISESIYGYTF
TGTGCCATCAGTGAGTCGATCTATGGCTACACCTTC
>TRBJ1-1|.|.|TRBV21-1
CASSPRRAPRRVNTEAFF
TGTGCCAGCAGCCCACGGAGAGCGCCCAGGCGGGTGAACACTGAAGCTTTCTTT
>TRBJ2-2|TRBD2|.|TRBV7-3
CASSLRLSGGGELFF
TGTGCCAGCAGCCTTAGACTTTCGGGAGGAGGGGAGCTGTTTTTT
>TRBJ1-5|.|once|TRBV10-3
CAISDREAQPQHF
TGTGCCATCAGTGACAGGGAGGCTCAGCCCCAGCATTTT
>TRBJ2-7|TRBD1|.|TRBV6-1
CASSEGTGTDFYEQYF
TGTGCCAGCAGTGAAGGAACCGGGACAGATTTCTACGAGCAGTACTTC
>TRBJ1-4|.|once|TRBV6-4
CASSEGAATNEKLFF
TGTGCCAGCAGTGAAGGGGCCGCAACTAATGAAAAACTGTTTTTT
>TRBJ1-2|.|.|TRBV11-2
CASSLQATYGYTF
TGTGCCAGCAGCTTACAAGCTACCTATGGCTACACCTTC
>TRBJ1-2|TRBD1|.|TRBV5-1
CASSSDAGQSYGYTF
TGCGCCAGCAGCTCAGATGCGGGACAGAGCTATGGCTACACCTTC